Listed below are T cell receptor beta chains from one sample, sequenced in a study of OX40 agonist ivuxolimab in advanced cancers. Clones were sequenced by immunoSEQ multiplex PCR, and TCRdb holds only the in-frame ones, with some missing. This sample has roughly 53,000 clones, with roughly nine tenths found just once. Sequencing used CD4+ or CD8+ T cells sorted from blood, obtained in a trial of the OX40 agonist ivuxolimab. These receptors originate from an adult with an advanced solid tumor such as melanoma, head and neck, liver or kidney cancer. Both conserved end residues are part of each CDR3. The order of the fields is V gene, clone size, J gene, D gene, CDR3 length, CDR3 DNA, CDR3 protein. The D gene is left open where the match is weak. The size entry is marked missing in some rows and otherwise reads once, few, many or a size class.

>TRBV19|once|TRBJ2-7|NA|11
TGTGCCAGTAGTAAGGGCTACGAGCAGTACTTC
CASSKGYEQYF
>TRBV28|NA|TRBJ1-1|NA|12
TGTGCCAGCAGGACGGGACAAATTAAAGCTTTCTTT
CASRTGQIKAFF
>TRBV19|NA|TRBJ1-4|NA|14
TGTGCCAGTAGTGGTTCAGGGGTTAATGAAAAACTGTTTTTT
CASSGSGVNEKLFF
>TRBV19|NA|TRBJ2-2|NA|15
TGTGCCAGTAGTATCTCCGGGGCCAACACCGGGGAGCTGTTTTTT
CASSISGANTGELFF
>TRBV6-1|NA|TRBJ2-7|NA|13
TGTGCCAGCAGTGAGGCGGACTCCTACGAGCAGTACTTC
CASSEADSYEQYF
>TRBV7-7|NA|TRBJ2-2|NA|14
TGTGCTAGCAGCTTGGTAGAGGACACCGGGGAGCTGTTTTTT
CASSLVEDTGELFF
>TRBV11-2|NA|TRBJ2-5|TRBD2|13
TGTGCCAGCAGCCCGGGAGGGAGTAAGACCCAGTACTTC
CASSPGGSKTQYF
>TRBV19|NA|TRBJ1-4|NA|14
TGTGCCAGTAGTCCCCAGGGGTTCGGTGAAAAACTGTTTTTT
CASSPQGFGEKLFF
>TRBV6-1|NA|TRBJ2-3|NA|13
TGTGCCAGCAGTTCGCCGGACACAGATACGCAGTATTTT
CASSSPDTDTQYF
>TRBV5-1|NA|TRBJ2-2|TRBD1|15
TGCGCCAGCAGTCTCCGACAGGGAGACACCGGGGAGCTGTTTTTT
CASSLRQGDTGELFF
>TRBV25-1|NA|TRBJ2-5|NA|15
TGTGCCAGCAGTGGCTCGGCGGGCCTCCAAGAGACCCAGTACTTC
CASSGSAGLQETQYF
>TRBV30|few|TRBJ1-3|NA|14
TGTGCCTGGAGCGGGATCTTCTCTGGAAACACCATATATTTT
CAWSGIFSGNTIYF
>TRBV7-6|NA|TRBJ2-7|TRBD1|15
TGTGCCAGCAGCTTCGGACAGGGAAAGTCACACGAGCAGTACTTC
CASSFGQGKSHEQYF
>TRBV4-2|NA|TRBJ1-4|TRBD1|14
TGTGCCAGCAGCCAAGGGCAGGGGGCTGAAAAACTGTTTTTT
CASSQGQGAEKLFF
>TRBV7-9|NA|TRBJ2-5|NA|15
TGTGCCAGCACCACACCCCCATTCTTCCAAGAGACCCAGTACTTC
CASTTPPFFQETQYF
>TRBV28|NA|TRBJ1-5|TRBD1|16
TGTGCCAGCACTCCGGGACAGCTTTATAGCAATCAGCCCCAGCATTTT
CASTPGQLYSNQPQHF
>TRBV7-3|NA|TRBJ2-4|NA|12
TGTGCCAGCAGCTCCGACTCGAACATTCAGTACTTC
CASSSDSNIQYF
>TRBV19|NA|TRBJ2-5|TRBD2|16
TGTGCCAGTAGTAGGGGACTAGCGGGGGGAGGAGAGACCCAGTACTTC
CASSRGLAGGGETQYF
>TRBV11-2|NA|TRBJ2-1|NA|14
TGTGCCAGCAGCTTAGCACTAGCCGACAATGAGCAGTTCTTC
CASSLALADNEQFF
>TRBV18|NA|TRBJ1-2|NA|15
TGTGCCAGCTCACCATTACTTGACGGAAACTATGGCTACACCTTC
CASSPLLDGNYGYTF
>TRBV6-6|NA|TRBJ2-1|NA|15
TGTGCCAGCAGTTACATCAGTTCCTCCTACAATGAGCAGTTCTTC
CASSYISSSYNEQFF
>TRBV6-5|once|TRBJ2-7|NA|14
TGTGCCAGCAGTTCCCAGGCAGCCTCCTACGAGCAGTACTTC
CASSSQAASYEQYF
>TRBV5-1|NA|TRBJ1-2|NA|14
TGCGCCAGCAGATCAACCTGGCTGAACTATGGCTACACCTTC
CASRSTWLNYGYTF
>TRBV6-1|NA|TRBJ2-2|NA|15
TGTGCCAGCAGAGGGGGGGCCTGGAACACCGGGGAGCTGTTTTTT
CASRGGAWNTGELFF
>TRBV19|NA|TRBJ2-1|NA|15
TGTGCCAGTAGTCTACAGGCCGTCCCGGACAATGAGCAGTTCTTC
CASSLQAVPDNEQFF
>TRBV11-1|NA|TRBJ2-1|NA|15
TGTGCCAGCAGCTTAGGGGCTGGTCGTCACAATGAGCAGTTCTTC
CASSLGAGRHNEQFF
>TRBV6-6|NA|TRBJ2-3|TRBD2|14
TGTGCCAGCAGTTACTCGGGGACTAGAGAGACGCAGTATTTT
CASSYSGTRETQYF
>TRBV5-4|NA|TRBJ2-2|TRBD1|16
TGTGCCAGCAGCAAACCGGGACAGGGGGCAACCGGGGAGCTGTTTTTT
CASSKPGQGATGELFF
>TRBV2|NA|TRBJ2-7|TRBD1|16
TGTGCCAGCAGTGTTTACCCGGGACAGGTTTCCTACGAGCAGTACTTC
CASSVYPGQVSYEQYF
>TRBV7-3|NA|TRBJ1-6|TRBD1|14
TGTGCCAGCAGCCACGGGACAGCAAATTCACCCCTCCACTTT
CASSHGTANSPLHF
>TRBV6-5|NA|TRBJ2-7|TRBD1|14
TGTGCCAGCAGTACAGGGGGCGTCGCCTACGAGCAGTACTTC
CASSTGGVAYEQYF
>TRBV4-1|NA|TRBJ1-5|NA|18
TGCGCCAGCAGCCAAGATTCCTATAGGGCATATAGCAATCAGCCCCAGCATTTT
CASSQDSYRAYSNQPQHF
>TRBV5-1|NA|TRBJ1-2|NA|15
TGCGCCAGCAGCTTGGTCCCCGACAGTTCCTATGGCTACACCTTC
CASSLVPDSSYGYTF
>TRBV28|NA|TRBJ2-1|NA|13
TGTGCCAGCAGCTCAGGGGCACACAATGAGCAGTTCTTC
CASSSGAHNEQFF
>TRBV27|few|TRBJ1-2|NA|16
TGTGCCAGCAGTTTGGGGGTAACAGGTGGGACCTATGGCTACACCTTC
CASSLGVTGGTYGYTF
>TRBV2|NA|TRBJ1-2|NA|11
TGTGCCAGCAGGGGGAGGTGGGGCTACACCTTC
CASRGRWGYTF
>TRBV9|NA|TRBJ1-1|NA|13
TGTGCCAGCAGCGTTGGGGACGGTACAGAAGCTTTCTTT
CASSVGDGTEAFF
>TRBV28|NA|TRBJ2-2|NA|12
TGTGCCAGCAGAAGGGGTACCGGGGAGCTGTTTTTT
CASRRGTGELFF
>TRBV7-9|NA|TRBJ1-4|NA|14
TGTGCCAGCAGCCAGACAGCAACTAATGAAAAACTGTTTTTT
CASSQTATNEKLFF
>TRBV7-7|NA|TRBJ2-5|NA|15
TGTGCTAGCAGCTTATTATCCGGGGGCCAAGAGACCCAGTACTTC
CASSLLSGGQETQYF
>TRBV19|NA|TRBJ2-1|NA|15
TGTGCCAGTAGTCCACTAGTCTCCTCCTACAATGAGCAGTTCTTC
CASSPLVSSYNEQFF
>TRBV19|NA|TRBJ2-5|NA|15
TGTGCCAGTAGTAGGGGGGGCGCGAGTCAAGAGACCCAGTACTTC
CASSRGGASQETQYF
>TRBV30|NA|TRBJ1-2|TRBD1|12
TGTGCCTGGACGAGGGACAGGGAAAGCTACACCTTC
CAWTRDRESYTF
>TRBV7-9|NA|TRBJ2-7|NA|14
TGTGCCAGCAGCTTAGACGCCAGCTCCTACGAGCAGTACTTC
CASSLDASSYEQYF
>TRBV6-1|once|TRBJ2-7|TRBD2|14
TGTGCCAGCAGCCTTCTAGCGGTCCCCTACGAGCAGTACTTC
CASSLLAVPYEQYF
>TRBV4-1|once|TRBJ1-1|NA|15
TGCGCCAGCAGCCAACTAGGTGTTAGGGAAACTGAAGCTTTCTTT
CASSQLGVRETEAFF